Here is one TCR beta chain with its context. Antigen specificity is unknown. These data come from a study of shared clonotypes between healthy human individuals. Study-wide results and caveats: Four donors shared 4.5% to 6.5% of their naive CD4 clonotypes.

The table came from immunoSEQ multiplex PCR; TCRdb's copy has only in-frame clones and leaves some out. The sample yields around 320,000 clones, around 87% seen once. Unmatched junction bases numbered 7, after V lost 2 bases and J lost 6 bases. This CDR3 contains 15 residues. From germline, CDR1 is MNHEY and CDR2 SVGAGI. The sequenced material came from memory CD8+ T cells sorted from blood. Subset of the sample: CD45RO+ cells pooled with CCR7-negative TemRA cells. The clonotype was recovered from a man aged 18 to 30 in good health. The chain is built from TRBV6-5 and TRBJ2-1, with 7 positions matching TRBD2. DNA of the CDR3: TGTGCCAGCAGTTACCAGGGAGGGCCCTCCAATGAGCAGTTCTTC. It yields the protein CASSYQGGPSNEQFF.